The 23 T cell receptor beta chains below come from one sample, sequenced in a study of T cell clonotyping in hematopoietic cell transplantation. Assay: immunoSEQ multiplex PCR; the TCRdb copy retains only in-frame clones and omits some. In the table there are approximately 9,100 clones, roughly 76% of which are singletons. The starting material was peripheral blood mononuclear cells, obtained 180 days after allogeneic stem cell transplant. The source is a female patient aged 45-65 years who had an allogeneic stem cell transplant from an unrelated donor, so the T cells may come from the graft donor. Some clones in this sample may be carry-over from other donors' samples.

V usage is TRBV29-1 and J usage is TRBJ1-2, with 9 bases lining up with TRBD1. The J segment lost 3 bases and the V segment lost 7 bases, leaving 12 bases of the junction unmatched. The CDR3 extends over 15 amino acids. Germline V lookup: CDR1 SQVTM, CDR2 ANQGSEA. CDR3: CSGTTGTGSDYGYTF. DNA of the CDR3: TGCAGCGGGACAACCGGGACAGGGTCGGACTATGGCTACACCTTC.

The rearrangement uses TRBV7-8 and TRBJ2-4, with 8 bases identical to TRBD2. V shed 1 base, J shed 4 bases, and the junction held 9 bases outside the gene matches. Germline CDR1 is SGHVS and CDR2 is FQNEAQ. The CDR3 extends over 17 amino acids. CDR3 sequence reads: CASSLGPLGGRKNIQYF. The CDR3 coding sequence is TGTGCCAGCAGCTTAGGACCCCTGGGCGGGAGGAAAAACATTCAGTACTTC.

The chain links TRBV2 to TRBJ1-2, with D uncertain. Per germline, CDR1 SNHLY and CDR2 FYNNEI. Trimming cost V 3 bases and J 1 base, with 12 bases left between them. This CDR3 comprises 15 residues. The CDR3: CASSDQQEFNYGYTF. The CDR3 bases are TGTGCCAGCAGTGACCAGCAGGAATTTAACTATGGCTACACCTTC.

CDR3 DNA: TGTGCCTGGACCCGAGGGGGTAGGGGAGGCCAAGAGACCCAGTACTTC. It specifies CAWTRGGRGGQETQYF. This chain joins TRBV30 and TRBJ2-5, with D perhaps matching TRBD1 or TRBD2 (6 bases each). From germline, CDR1 is GTSNPN and CDR2 SVGIG (reference sequence). CDR3 length: 16 amino acids. V gave up 4 bases and J gave up 1 base, with 19 bases separating them.

The genes are TRBV19 and TRBJ2-7; the match to TRBD2 covers 8 bases. This CDR3 comprises 15 residues. With V trimmed by 1 base and J by 2 bases, 4 bases remained unmatched. Germline CDR1 is LNHDA and CDR2 is SQIVND (reference sequence). The CDR3 DNA follows: TGTGCCAGTAGTATAGCGGTAGCGGGAACCTACGAGCAGTACTTC. It codes for CASSIAVAGTYEQYF. Looking up the rest from reference TRBV19 and TRBJ2-7 gives the full variable domain: DGGITQSPKYLFRKEGQNVTLSCEQNLNHDAMYWYRQDPGQGLRLIYYSQIVNDFQKGDIAEGYSVSREKKESFPLTVTSAQKNPTAFYLCASSIAVAGTYEQYFGPGTRLTVT.

V usage is TRBV6-5 and J usage is TRBJ1-2; no reliable D call. The CDR3 has 14 residues. Trimming took 3 bases from V and 7 from J, leaving 15 bases between them. The germline V gene has CDR1 MNHEY and CDR2 SVGAGI. The CDR3 loop reads CASSYGLEYSGYTF. The DNA for the CDR3 is TGTGCCAGCAGTTATGGCCTAGAGTACTCTGGCTACACCTTC.

The V gene is TRBV2, the J gene TRBJ1-2; D ambiguous. Per the germline V gene, CDR1 is SNHLY and CDR2 is FYNNEI. With 7 bases removed from V and 0 bases from J, the gap between germline ends came to 24 bases. This CDR3 has 18 residues. This CDR3 is CASNDRYSQKISNYGYTF. The CDR3 nucleotides are TGTGCCAGCAACGATAGGTACAGTCAAAAAATTTCTAACTATGGCTACACCTTC.

V is TRBV30 and J is TRBJ2-7; a possible D gene is TRBD1 (5 bases). The germline V gene has CDR1 GTSNPN and CDR2 SVGIG (reference sequence). V was pared by 1 base and J by 2 bases, with 12 bases between. CDR3 length: 14 amino acids. The CDR3 sequence: CAWSGGSAPYEQYF. CDR3 nucleotides: TGTGCCTGGAGTGGGGGCAGCGCGCCCTACGAGCAGTACTTC.

The chain employs TRBV11-2 and TRBJ2-5, with TRBD2 matching 10 bases. This CDR3 has 16 amino acids. Losses at the gene ends were 5 bases for V and 0 bases for J; bases not matched to a gene: 6. The germline gives CDR1 SGHAT, CDR2 FQNNGV. CDR3 protein: CASSIGTSAYQETQYF. The CDR3 coding sequence is TGTGCCAGCAGCATCGGGACTAGCGCCTACCAAGAGACCCAGTACTTC.

The chain is built from TRBV27 and TRBJ2-7; TRBD1 aligns across 7 bases. V lost 9 bases, J lost 1 base, and 9 bases stayed unmatched. CDR1 and CDR2 from the germline V gene are MNHEY and SMNVEV (reference sequence). The CDR3 loop spans 14 amino acids. CDR3 sequence: CASSGQLTSYEQYF. CDR3 DNA sequence: TGTGCCAGTTCGGGACAGCTCACTTCCTACGAGCAGTACTTC.

The chain joins TRBV14 to TRBJ1-1; D is uncertain. V was pared by 0 bases and J by 0 bases, with 11 bases between. This CDR3 has 16 residues. CDR1 is SGHDN, CDR2 FVKESK, per germline. This chain's CDR3 is CASSQDLGYLNTEAFF. The CDR3 DNA reads as TGTGCCAGCAGCCAAGATTTAGGTTACCTGAACACTGAAGCTTTCTTT.

This clone was found once. The chain combines TRBV11-3 with TRBJ1-3; D uncertain. V shed 4 bases and J shed 0 bases, with 7 bases lying between them. The germline CDR1 and CDR2 sequences are SGHNT and YENEEA. This CDR3 has 14 amino acids. CDR3 loop: CASSWAGSGNTIYF. The CDR3 DNA sequence: TGTGCCAGCAGCTGGGCAGGCTCTGGAAACACCATATATTTT.

The table lists this clone with a count of one. The gene calls are TRBV29-1 and TRBJ2-1, with D possibly being TRBD2 (6 bases). Germline V gene data show CDR1 as SQVTM and CDR2 as ANQGSEA. V was shortened by 0 bases and J by 2 bases, with 14 bases between the two germline ends. The CDR3 consists of 16 residues. The CDR3 DNA reads as TGCAGCGTTGAAGAATTGGTCAGCGGGCCCTACAATGAGCAGTTCTTC. Protein sequence: CSVEELVSGPYNEQFF.

The chain uses TRBV6-5 and TRBJ2-7; a weak D match, TRBD1 (6 bases). With 5 bases removed from V and 4 bases from J, the gap between germline ends came to 15 bases. CDR1 and CDR2 from the germline V gene are MNHEY and SVGAGI. This CDR3 contains 14 residues. The CDR3: CASSSTGTKYEQYF. In nucleotides, the CDR3 is TGTGCCAGCAGTAGCACCGGGACAAAGTACGAGCAGTACTTC.

The V and J genes are TRBV27 and TRBJ2-7; 11 bases are shared with TRBD1. The CDR3 runs to 15 residues. The V gene's germline CDR1 is MNHEY and CDR2 SMNVEV (reference sequence). Trimming removed 5 bases from V and 4 bases from J; junction bases left unmatched: 7. CDR3 residues: CASSAGQGARYEQYF. The CDR3 nucleotides read TGTGCCAGCAGTGCTGGACAGGGGGCAAGGTACGAGCAGTACTTC.

The V and J genes are TRBV28 and TRBJ1-2; perhaps TRBD1 as D (5 bases). The length of the CDR3 is 14 residues. The germline V and J ends were trimmed by 5 bases and 0 bases, with 10 bases remaining between them. CDR1 is MDHEN and CDR2 is SYDVKM in the germline V gene. This CDR3 is CASSPPDTNYGYTF. The CDR3 DNA is TGTGCCAGCAGTCCCCCGGACACTAACTATGGCTACACCTTC.

The CDR3 is CASSFTTGSYEQYF. The CDR3 coding sequence is TGTGCCAGCAGCTTCACGACAGGCTCCTACGAGCAGTACTTC. J is TRBJ2-7 and V is TRBV5-6; D possibly corresponds to TRBD1 (6 bases). The CDR3 contains 14 residues. Looked up from germline, CDR1 is SGHDT and CDR2 is YYEEEE. V was shortened by 2 bases and J by 0 bases, with 9 bases between the two germline ends.

The chain carries TRBV30 and TRBJ1-3; 8 bases agree with TRBD1. The CDR3 totals 17 residues. The J segment lost 4 bases and the V segment lost 2 bases, leaving 13 bases of the junction unmatched. CDR1 and CDR2 from the germline V gene are GTSNPN and SVGIG (reference sequence). The CDR3 nucleotides are TGTGCCTGGAGTAAGGCAGGGGGCGCTTTTTCCGGAAACACCATATATTTT. It translates to CAWSKAGGAFSGNTIYF.

This clone was detected only a few times. The chain couples TRBV27 to TRBJ2-3, with D unresolved. The ends were cut back, 11 bases at V and 0 bases at J, with 15 bases in the middle. Per germline, CDR1 MNHEY and CDR2 SMNVEV (reference sequence). The CDR3 spans 14 residues. The CDR3 spells CASKELGSTDTQYF. CDR3 DNA: TGTGCCTCCAAGGAACTGGGGAGCACAGATACGCAGTATTTT.

The chain is built from TRBV7-9 and TRBJ2-1; 11 nucleotides line up with TRBD2. The CDR3 has 14 amino acids. V lost 5 bases and J lost 7; bases outside the gene matches: 4. Germline lookup yields CDR1 SEHNR and CDR2 FQNEAQ (reference sequence). The CDR3 reads CASSGASGGNEQFF. The CDR3 DNA reads as TGTGCCAGCAGCGGAGCTAGCGGGGGGAATGAGCAGTTCTTC.

This chain uses TRBV16 with TRBJ1-1; D is unresolved. The germline V gene encodes CDR1 KGHSY and CDR2 FQNENV. With 3 bases removed from V and 0 bases from J, the gap between germline ends came to 5 bases. The CDR3 is 13 amino acids. The CDR3 region is CASSHGLNTEAFF. DNA for the CDR3: TGTGCCAGCAGCCACGGACTGAACACTGAAGCTTTCTTT. Full variable domain (outside the CDR3, taken from reference TRBV16 and TRBJ1-1): GEEVAQTPKHLVRGEGQKAKLYCAPIKGHSYVFWYQQVLKNEFKFLISFQNENVFDETGMPKERFSAKCLPNSPCSLEIQATKLEDSAVYFCASSHGLNTEAFFGQGTRLTVV.

This sequence joins TRBV2 and TRBJ2-2, with 11 bases identical to TRBD2. Germline V gives CDR1 SNHLY, CDR2 FYNNEI. The V gene end was trimmed by 6 bases and the J gene end by 6 bases; junction bases not matched to a gene: 6. The CDR3 length is 15 residues. The CDR3: CASSPGTSGPGELFF. The CDR3 coding sequence is TGTGCCAGCAGCCCTGGGACTAGCGGCCCCGGGGAGCTGTTTTTT. The variable domain in full, completed from reference TRBV2 and TRBJ2-2, reads EPEVTQTPSHQVTQMGQEVILRCVPISNHLYFYWYRQILGQKVEFLVSFYNNEISEKSEIFDDQFSVERPDGSNFTLKIRSTKLEDSAMYFCASSPGTSGPGELFFGEGSRLTVL.

The V gene is TRBV28, the J gene TRBJ2-5, with 10 bases lining up with TRBD1. The CDR3 totals 16 residues. The V segment lost 1 base and the J segment 6 bases; nucleotides outside the gene matches: 8. Germline V gene data show CDR1 as MDHEN and CDR2 as SYDVKM. The CDR3, as DNA: TGTGCCAGCAGTTTATCCGGGACAGGGGCTCGACAGACCCAGTACTTC. Encoded protein: CASSLSGTGARQTQYF.